This TCR beta chain emerged from a study of T cells in localized non-small cell lung cancer (dated by TCRdb to about 2020). Regarding the research as a whole: Comparing tumors with uninvolved tumor-adjacent lungs, the study looked at the T cell repertoires of 200 to 250 patients with early-stage NSCLC. The cohort comprised roughly 240 treatment-naïve NSCLC patients with resected, localized lung tumors. Of the NSCLC patients, 129 were male and around 99 were female, and the mean age was around 70 years. Study-level results and caveats: Since the design was exploratory, TCR variables were selected using unadjusted p-values with no false-discovery rate correction. Because multi-region tumor sequencing was not done, intratumor heterogeneity could not be ruled out. Uninvolved tumor-adjacent lung showed the highest T cell clonality, higher than tumor, which suggests more focused antigenic responses in the uninvolved tumor-adjacent lung. Higher T cell density in blood was associated with longer overall survival, whereas higher clonality in adjacent lung was associated with shorter survival. Of the top 100 tumor clones, a median of roughly 53 were detected in paired uninvolved adjacent lung; about 26 were also among that lung's top 100.

The immunoSEQ Assay was used to sequence TCR beta CDR3 regions from DNA. The published analysis was carried out like this. T cell density was computed as TCR beta template counts normalized to usable DNA estimated by amplifying housekeeping genes. Using the preseqR package, richness was estimated by extrapolating to 120,000 templates for tissue samples and 400,000 templates for PBMC samples. Clonality was defined as one minus Pielou's evenness. Tissue-enriched TCRs were identified through differential abundance testing performed on productive amino-acid clonotypes, with a minimum total count of 5 and an alpha of 0.1. The Jaccard Index and the Morisita Overlap Index were used to quantify repertoire overlap between compartments. GLIPH clustered TCR beta CDR3s with public tetramer-defined viral CDR3s; viral motifs required at least three viral sequences plus V-gene enrichment. TCRdb stores this immuneACCESS table with in-frame sequences only. Part of the clones is absent; in the studies checked, under half of the shortfall reflects unresolved V genes, and no reason is known for the rest. The V and J calls and clone size are taken from that table; D and trimming were inferred from the DNA. The sample includes about 30,000 clones, with 94% observed a single time. The ten largest clones add up to over 0.6% of the sample.

In the case of this clone: Its specific antigen is unknown. No quality values exist for individual bases; no much larger clone is one base distant.

At diagnosis, peripheral blood, uninvolved tumor-adjacent lung and tumor were collected and stored as a combination of fresh-frozen and FFPE material. For TCR repertoire profiling, blood samples were analyzed as peripheral blood mononuclear cells. Counted from cysteine to phenylalanine, this CDR3 has 13 amino acids. Kept here is only the CDR3 DNA, which spans 39 bases and is read in frame from base 1. The junction carries 9 bases between V and J, which are trimmed by 1 base and 5 bases respectively. From a lookup of the germline V gene, CDR1 and CDR2 are MNHNS and SASEGT. The V and J genes are TRBV6-1 and TRBJ2-7; the D gene is unclear. The sequences come from peripheral blood, collected before any cancer treatment. This receptor was identified in a woman between 35 and 75 years old with stage I lung adenocarcinoma. The sequenced DNA: TGTGCCAGCAGTGAAGTTGGGGTCAACGAGCAGTACTTC. This is translated as CASSEVGVNEQYF.